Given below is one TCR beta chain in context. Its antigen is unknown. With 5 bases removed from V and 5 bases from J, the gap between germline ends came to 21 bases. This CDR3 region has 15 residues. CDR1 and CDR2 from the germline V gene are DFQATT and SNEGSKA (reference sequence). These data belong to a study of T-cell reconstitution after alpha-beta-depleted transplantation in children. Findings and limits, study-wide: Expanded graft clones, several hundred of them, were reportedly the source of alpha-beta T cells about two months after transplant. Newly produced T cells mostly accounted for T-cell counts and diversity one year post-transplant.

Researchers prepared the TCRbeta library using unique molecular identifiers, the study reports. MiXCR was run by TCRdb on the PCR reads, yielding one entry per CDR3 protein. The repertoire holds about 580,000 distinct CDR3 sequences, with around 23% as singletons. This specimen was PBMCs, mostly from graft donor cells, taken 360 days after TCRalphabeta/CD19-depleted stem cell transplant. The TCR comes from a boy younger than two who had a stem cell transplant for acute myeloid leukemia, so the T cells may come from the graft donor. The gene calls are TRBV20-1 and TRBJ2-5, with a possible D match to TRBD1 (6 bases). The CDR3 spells CSALTAPGVWETQYF. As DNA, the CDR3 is TGCAGTGCTCTCACGGCCCCAGGGGTGTGGGAGACCCAGTACTTC.